These T cell receptor beta chains were read from a single sample in a study of PD-L1 blockade in urothelial cancer. Assay used: immunoSEQ multiplex PCR; TCRdb lists only in-frame clones, some missing. In the table there are approximately 38,000 clones, around four fifths of which are singletons. The sequencing used PBMCs, collected around atezolizumab (anti-PD-L1) treatment. These receptors were collected from a man aged 55-75 years with urothelial cancer. CDR3s include the opening cysteine and the closing phenylalanine or tryptophan. The D gene is left open where the match is weak. Expanded clones are given a class, and other clones once, few, many or no size at all.

D gene | J gene | V gene | clone size | CDR3 protein | CDR3 DNA
- | TRBJ1-6 | TRBV4-1 | - | CASSQDQAGQYNSPLHF | TGCGCCAGCAGCCAAGATCAGGCGGGGCAGTATAATTCACCCCTCCACTTT
TRBD1 | TRBJ2-2 | TRBV7-9 | - | CASSRRQGRFSGELFF | TGTGCCAGCAGCAGAAGACAGGGAAGATTCTCCGGGGAGCTGTTTTTT
TRBD1 | TRBJ1-1 | TRBV30 | - | CAHGKDRVSEAFF | TGTGCCCACGGCAAGGACAGGGTCTCTGAAGCTTTCTTT
- | TRBJ1-1 | TRBV11-2 | - | CASSLDPRSNTEAFF | TGTGCCAGCAGCTTAGACCCCAGGTCGAACACTGAAGCTTTCTTT
TRBD1 | TRBJ1-5 | TRBV27 | - | CASSPDRGAPQHF | TGTGCCAGCAGTCCGGACAGGGGTGCACCTCAGCATTTT
- | TRBJ2-1 | TRBV4-2 | - | CASSQGSGQEQFF | TGTGCCAGCAGCCAAGGATCCGGACAGGAGCAGTTCTTC
- | TRBJ1-1 | TRBV5-1 | once | CASSLAGTLNTEAFF | TGCGCCAGCAGCTTGGCTGGGACTTTGAACACTGAAGCTTTCTTT
TRBD2 | TRBJ2-2 | TRBV7-6 | - | CASSLREGDTGELFF | TGTGCCAGCAGCTTGCGGGAGGGGGACACCGGGGAGCTGTTTTTT
- | TRBJ2-3 | TRBV12-2 | - | CASRFGIAGVSTDTQYF | TGTGCAAGTCGCTTCGGGATAGCGGGGGTTTCCACAGATACGCAGTATTTT
- | TRBJ2-7 | TRBV6-1 | - | CASSERWGPYEQYF | TGTGCCAGCAGTGAAAGATGGGGGCCTTACGAGCAGTACTTC
TRBD2 | TRBJ2-7 | TRBV5-4 | - | CASSLSGAGHEQYF | TGTGCCAGCAGCTTGAGCGGGGCAGGCCACGAGCAGTACTTC
TRBD2 | TRBJ2-2 | TRBV11-2 | - | CASSKNGGTNTGELFF | TGTGCCAGCAGTAAGAACGGGGGGACCAACACCGGGGAGCTGTTTTTT
TRBD1 | TRBJ2-1 | TRBV29-1 | once | CSGGTGQEGQFF | TGCAGCGGTGGGACAGGTCAAGAGGGGCAGTTCTTC
- | TRBJ1-1 | TRBV5-5 | - | CASSLMASMNTEAFF | TGTGCCAGCAGCTTGATGGCCTCCATGAACACTGAAGCTTTCTTT
- | TRBJ1-5 | TRBV28 | - | CASSLQGMAYRQPQHF | TGTGCCAGCAGTTTGCAGGGTATGGCCTATAGGCAGCCCCAGCATTTT
- | TRBJ1-2 | TRBV7-9 | - | CASSTENRGNGYTF | TGTGCCAGCAGTACGGAAAATCGGGGGAATGGCTACACCTTC
- | TRBJ2-1 | TRBV18 | few | CASSPPIQASYNEQFF | TGTGCCAGCTCACCACCCATACAGGCCTCCTACAATGAGCAGTTCTTC
TRBD1 | TRBJ2-2 | TRBV2 | few | CATMTGVTGELFF | TGTGCCACCATGACAGGGGTCACCGGGGAGCTGTTTTTT
- | TRBJ2-3 | TRBV29-1 | - | CSVEATTREPDTQYF | TGCAGCGTTGAAGCCACTACGAGGGAACCCGATACGCAGTATTTT
TRBD1 | TRBJ1-5 | TRBV4-1 | once | CASSQDSGTVAHF | TGCGCCAGCAGCCAAGATTCGGGGACAGTTGCGCATTTT
TRBD1 | TRBJ1-4 | TRBV14 | many | CASSQDKGQAARLFF | TGTGCCAGCAGCCAAGATAAAGGACAGGCCGCTCGTCTGTTTTTT
TRBD2 | TRBJ2-2 | TRBV7-9 | once | CASSGAGGTGELFF | TGTGCCAGCAGCGGAGCGGGGGGCACCGGGGAGCTGTTTTTT
TRBD1 | TRBJ2-5 | TRBV5-1 | - | CASSTDRVGMETQYF | TGCGCCAGCAGCACAGACAGGGTCGGTATGGAGACCCAGTACTTC
- | TRBJ2-3 | TRBV11-3 | - | CASSLGRGTDTQYF | TGTGCCAGCAGCTTAGGGCGGGGCACAGATACGCAGTATTTT
- | TRBJ1-1 | TRBV4-2 | - | CASSQELGRLTEAFF | TGTGCCAGCAGCCAAGAGTTGGGGCGCCTAACTGAAGCTTTCTTT
- | TRBJ2-1 | TRBV7-9 | - | CASSPSAASNEQFF | TGTGCCAGCAGCCCTTCCGCGGCCTCCAATGAGCAGTTCTTC
- | TRBJ1-2 | TRBV19 | - | CASSISASGGYGYTF | TGTGCCAGTAGTATATCAGCTTCAGGAGGATATGGCTACACCTTC
- | TRBJ2-5 | TRBV28 | - | CASSPDYPGVQETQYF | TGTGCCAGCAGTCCGGACTATCCCGGAGTACAAGAGACCCAGTACTTC
TRBD1 | TRBJ1-5 | TRBV7-8 | - | CASSPRQGVGNQPQHF | TGTGCCAGCAGCCCTCGTCAGGGGGTCGGCAATCAGCCCCAGCATTTT
TRBD2 | TRBJ2-3 | TRBV5-5 | - | CASSPGTSGGGSTDTQYF | TGTGCCAGCAGCCCGGGCACTAGCGGGGGCGGAAGCACAGATACGCAGTATTTT
- | TRBJ2-1 | TRBV28 | - | CASSFDIGQGTYNEQFF | TGTGCCAGCAGTTTTGATATCGGGCAGGGAACCTACAATGAGCAGTTCTTC
- | TRBJ2-1 | TRBV15 | few | CATSRDGVRSYNEQFF | TGTGCCACCAGCAGAGATGGTGTCAGGTCCTACAATGAGCAGTTCTTC
- | TRBJ2-1 | TRBV11-2 | - | CASSEPGLERGQFF | TGTGCCAGCAGCGAGCCAGGACTGGAACGTGGACAGTTCTTC
TRBD2 | TRBJ2-5 | TRBV28 | - | CASSFGSVAGGGETQYF | TGTGCCAGCAGTTTCGGATCAGTAGCGGGAGGGGGAGAGACCCAGTACTTC
- | TRBJ1-5 | TRBV4-1 | - | CASSQEVTINQPQHF | TGCGCCAGCAGCCAAGAAGTCACAATAAATCAGCCCCAGCATTTT
- | TRBJ1-2 | TRBV6-5 | - | CASSYRGGLGYTF | TGTGCCAGCAGTTACAGGGGGGGGTTGGGCTACACCTTC
- | TRBJ2-5 | TRBV14 | - | CASSQGVRVHETQYF | TGTGCCAGCAGCCAAGGGGTCAGGGTTCACGAGACCCAGTACTTC